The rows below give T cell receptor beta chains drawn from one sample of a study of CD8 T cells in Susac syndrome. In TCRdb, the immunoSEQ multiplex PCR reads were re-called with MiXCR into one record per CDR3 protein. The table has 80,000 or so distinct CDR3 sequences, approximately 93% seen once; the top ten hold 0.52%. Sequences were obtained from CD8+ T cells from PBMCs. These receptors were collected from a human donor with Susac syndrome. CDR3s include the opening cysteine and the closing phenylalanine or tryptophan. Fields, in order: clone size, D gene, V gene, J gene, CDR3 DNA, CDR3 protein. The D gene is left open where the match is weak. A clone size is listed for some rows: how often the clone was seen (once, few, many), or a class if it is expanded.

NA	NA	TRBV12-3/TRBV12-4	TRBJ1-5	TGTGCCAGCAGTTTCTCGACTGGGTTGGGGCCCCAGCATTTT	CASSFSTGLGPQHF
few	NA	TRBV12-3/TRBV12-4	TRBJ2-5	TGTGCCAGCAGTTTCGGAGAGACCCAGTACTTC	CASSFGETQYF
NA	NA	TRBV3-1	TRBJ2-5	TGTGCCAGCAGCCAATCCATGGGGTACCAAGAGACCCAGTACTTC	CASSQSMGYQETQYF
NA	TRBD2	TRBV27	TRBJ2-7	TGTGCCAGCAGTTTTGGGAGGGGCGCCGAGCAGTACTTC	CASSFGRGAEQYF
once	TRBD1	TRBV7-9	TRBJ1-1	TGTGCCAGCAGCTTAGGGAACAGGGGGCTCCTCAACACTGAAGCTTTCTTT	CASSLGNRGLLNTEAFF
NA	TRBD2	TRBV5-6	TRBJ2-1	TGTGCCAGCAGCTCACAGTCGGGGGGGCGGTACAATGAGCAGTTCTTC	CASSSQSGGRYNEQFF
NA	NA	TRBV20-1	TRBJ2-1	TGCAGTGCTAGAGGGCCGATTAACTACAATGAGCAGTTCTTC	CSARGPINYNEQFF
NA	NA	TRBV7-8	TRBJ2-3	TGTGCCAGCAGCGCCAGGCGCACAGATACGCAGTATTTT	CASSARRTDTQYF
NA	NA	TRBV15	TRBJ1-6	TGTGCCACCAGCAGAGAGAGCGTCTCTCCCCTCCACTTT	CATSRESVSPLHF
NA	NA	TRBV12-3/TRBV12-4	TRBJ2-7	TGTGCCAGCAGCCAGCCTACAGGGTTCTACGAGCAGTACTTC	CASSQPTGFYEQYF
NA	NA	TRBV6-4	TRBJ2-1	TGTGCCAGCAGTGATACTACCTACAATGAGCAGTTCTTC	CASSDTTYNEQFF
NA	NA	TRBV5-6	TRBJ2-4	TGTGCCAGCAGCTTCATGAGGGGAAACATTCAGTACTTC	CASSFMRGNIQYF
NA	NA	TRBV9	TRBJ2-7	TGTGCCAGCAGCGTAAGTGGGGGAAAATCATCCGAGCAGTACTTC	CASSVSGGKSSEQYF
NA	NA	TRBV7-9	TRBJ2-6	TGTGCCAGCAGCGACACAGGGAACGGGGCCAACGTCCTGACTTTC	CASSDTGNGANVLTF
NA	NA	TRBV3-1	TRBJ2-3	TGTGCCAGCAGCCAAGTAGGGGCAGATACGCAGTATTTT	CASSQVGADTQYF
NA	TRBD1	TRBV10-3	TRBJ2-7	TGTGCCATCAGAACCGGGACAGCGAGCTCCTACGAGCAGTACTTC	CAIRTGTASSYEQYF
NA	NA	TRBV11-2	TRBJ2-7	TGTGCCAGCAGCCCCCGGCAGATCATGGGGGAGCAGTACTTC	CASSPRQIMGEQYF
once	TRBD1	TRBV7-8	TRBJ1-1	TGTGCCAGCGGGGACAGCCCGAACACTGAAGCTTTCTTT	CASGDSPNTEAFF
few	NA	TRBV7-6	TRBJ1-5	TGTGCCAGCAGCTTAGGGGTTGGCAATCAGCCCCAGCATTTT	CASSLGVGNQPQHF
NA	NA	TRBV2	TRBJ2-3	TGTGCCAGCGAAAGTGAGGGCACAGATACGCAGTATTTT	CASESEGTDTQYF
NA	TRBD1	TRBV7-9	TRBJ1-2	TGTGCCAGCAGGGGACCAGGGGGCCCCCGGGATGGCTACACCTTC	CASRGPGGPRDGYTF
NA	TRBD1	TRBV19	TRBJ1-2	TGTGCCAGTGGGACAGGGGGCGCCTATGGCTACACCTTC	CASGTGGAYGYTF
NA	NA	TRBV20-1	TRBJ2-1	TGCAGTGCTAGGATTTGGGGGGATGAGCAGTTCTTC	CSARIWGDEQFF
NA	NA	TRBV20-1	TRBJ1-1	TGCAGTGCTAGTACCACTGAAGCTTTCTTT	CSASTTEAFF
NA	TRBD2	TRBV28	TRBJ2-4	TGTGCCAGCAGATTCGGACGGGGGAGGGACATTCAGTACTTC	CASRFGRGRDIQYF
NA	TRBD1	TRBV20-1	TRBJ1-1	TGCAGTGCTAGGAAGTCACAGGGGGCGAAATCTGAAGCTTTCTTT	CSARKSQGAKSEAFF
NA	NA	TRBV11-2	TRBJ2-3	TGTGCCAGCAGCTTAGACCCGCGCATCACAGATACGCAGTATTTT	CASSLDPRITDTQYF
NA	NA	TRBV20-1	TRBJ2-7	TGCAGTGCTAGAGTGGATTCCTACGAGCAGTACTTC	CSARVDSYEQYF
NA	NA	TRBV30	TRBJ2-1	TGTGCCTGGAGTCTCAATGAGCAGTTCTTC	CAWSLNEQFF
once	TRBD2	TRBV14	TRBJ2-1	TGTGCCAGCAGCCTTAGCGGGGGTGCTCCGTACAATGAGCAGTTCTTC	CASSLSGGAPYNEQFF
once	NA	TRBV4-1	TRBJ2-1	TGCGCCAGCAGCCAAGATAGGGGACACGCCAATGAGCAGTTCTTC	CASSQDRGHANEQFF
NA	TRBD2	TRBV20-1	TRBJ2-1	TGCAGTGCTGGAGGATCTAGCGGGGACTACAATGAGCAGTTCTTC	CSAGGSSGDYNEQFF
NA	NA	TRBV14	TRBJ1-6	TGTGCCAGCAGCCAAGTGGGGCAGGGGCTAAATTCACCCCTCCACTTT	CASSQVGQGLNSPLHF
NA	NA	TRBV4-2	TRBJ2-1	TGTGCCACGCGGGCCCCCCACAATGAGCAGTTCTTC	CATRAPHNEQFF
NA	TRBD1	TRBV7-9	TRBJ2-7	TGTGCCAGCAGCCACGGACAGGGGGGTTACGAGCAGTACTTC	CASSHGQGGYEQYF
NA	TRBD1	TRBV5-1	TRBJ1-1	TGCGCCAGCAGCTGGGACAGGACCGAAGCTTTCTTT	CASSWDRTEAFF
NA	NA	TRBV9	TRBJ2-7	TGTGCCAGCAGCGTAGTCGCGGGGCAACCCTACGAGCAGTACTTC	CASSVVAGQPYEQYF
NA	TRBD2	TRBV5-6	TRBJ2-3	TGTGCCAGCAGCTCGGGGGGATCGTTCACAGATACGCAGTATTTT	CASSSGGSFTDTQYF
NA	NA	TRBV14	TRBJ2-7	TGTGCCAGCAGCCGCCGGGTGGGGCCCTACGAGCAGTACTTC	CASSRRVGPYEQYF
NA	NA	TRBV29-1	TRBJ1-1	TGCAGCGTGTTTGGGGAGGCGAACACTGAAGCTTTCTTT	CSVFGEANTEAFF
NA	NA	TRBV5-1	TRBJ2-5	TGCGCCAGCAGCGGGGACATCCAAGAGACCCAGTACTTC	CASSGDIQETQYF
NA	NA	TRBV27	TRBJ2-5	TGTGCCAGCAGTTTATCGAGACCCAGGGTCCAAGAGACCCAGTACTTC	CASSLSRPRVQETQYF
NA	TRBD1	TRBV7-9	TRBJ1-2	TGTGCCAGCAGCACCAATTGGGACAGGGACTATGGCTACACCTTC	CASSTNWDRDYGYTF
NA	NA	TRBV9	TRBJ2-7	TGTGCCAGCACCCCCGGGGCACTGGCCTACGAGCAGTACTTC	CASTPGALAYEQYF
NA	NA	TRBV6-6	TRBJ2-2	TGTGCCACCCTTAGGGGGTCCGGGGAGCTGTTTTTT	CATLRGSGELFF
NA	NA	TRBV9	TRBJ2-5	TGTGCCAGCAGCGTAGGGGACACCCAAGAGACCCAGTACTTC	CASSVGDTQETQYF
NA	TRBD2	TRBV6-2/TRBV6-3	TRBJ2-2	TGTGCCAGCAGTTACTCCAAAGCGGGGGGGAACACCGGGGAGCTGTTTTTT	CASSYSKAGGNTGELFF
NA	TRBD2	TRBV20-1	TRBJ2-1	TGCAGTGCCCCAACACTAGCGGGGGGTAACAATGAGCAGTTCTTC	CSAPTLAGGNNEQFF
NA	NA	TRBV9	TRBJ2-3	TGTGCCAGCGGCTACTCCACGGTCCCAGATACGCAGTATTTT	CASGYSTVPDTQYF